This TCR beta chain was sequenced during a study of control samples from healthy donors and cancer patients. Profiling relied on immunoSEQ multiplex PCR, and the TCRdb table lists in-frame clones only, not all of them. The sample yields 200,000 or so clones, about 95% seen once. The CDR3 totals 14 residues. After removal of 5 bases from V and 4 bases from J, the junction contained 5 bases not matched to a gene. Germline CDR1 is KGHDR and CDR2 is SFDVKD. This sequence originates from a man aged 50 to 59 in good health. The sample comprised blood. This chain connects TRBV24-1 to TRBJ2-3, with 7 bases matching TRBD1. CDR3 residues: CATSGVGGADTQYF. CDR3 nucleotide sequence: TGTGCCACCAGTGGTGTAGGGGGCGCAGATACGCAGTATTTT.